Listed below are T cell receptor beta chains from one sample, sequenced in a study of T-cell reconstitution after alpha-beta-depleted transplantation in children. TCRdb re-analysed the PCR reads in MiXCR, keeping a single row per CDR3 protein. Of some 450,000 distinct CDR3 sequences listed, roughly 44% were seen once; the top ten hold 25% to 30%. Material: PBMCs, obtained before TCRalphabeta/CD19-depleted stem cell transplant. The receptors originated from a girl aged 2-10 years with aplastic anemia, due to receive a stem cell transplant. Both conserved end residues are part of each CDR3. Fields, in order: J gene, D gene, V gene, clone size, CDR3 protein, CDR3 DNA. D genes are given only for firm matches. The size of a clone is reported for some rows only, either as once, few or many, or as a class for expanded clones.

>TRBJ2-3|NA|TRBV12-3/TRBV12-4|NA
CASSTGITDTQYF
TGTGCCAGCAGTACCGGGATCACAGATACGCAGTATTTT
>TRBJ2-4|TRBD1|TRBV28|NA
CASNNLDRDWNIQYF
TGTGCCAGCAATAATTTGGACAGGGACTGGAACATTCAGTACTTC
>TRBJ2-1|NA|TRBV7-6|NA
CASSSQTYNEQFF
TGTGCCAGCAGCTCTCAGACCTACAATGAGCAGTTCTTC
>TRBJ2-3|TRBD2|TRBV10-3|NA
CAISQTSGRTDTQYF
TGTGCCATCAGTCAGACTAGCGGCCGCACAGATACGCAGTATTTT
>TRBJ1-4|TRBD1|TRBV11-2|many
CASSPGQRAREKLFF
TGTGCCAGCAGCCCGGGACAGCGTGCCAGGGAAAAACTGTTTTTT
>TRBJ1-4|NA|TRBV6-2/TRBV6-3|NA
CASSHHRFPPTNEKLFF
TGTGCCAGCAGTCACCACCGTTTTCCGCCAACTAATGAAAAACTGTTTTTT
>TRBJ1-2|TRBD1|TRBV29-1|NA
CSVGHGRDRKSYGYTF
TGCAGCGTTGGGCACGGCAGGGACAGAAAATCCTATGGCTACACCTTC
>TRBJ2-1|NA|TRBV10-3|NA
CAINPDRNLYNEQFF
TGTGCCATCAACCCTGACAGGAACCTTTACAATGAGCAGTTCTTC
>TRBJ1-5|NA|TRBV20-1|few
CSANGYGRGGNQPQHF
TGCAGTGCTAACGGCTACGGGCGAGGGGGCAATCAGCCCCAGCATTTT
>TRBJ2-1|NA|TRBV7-9|NA
CASSFSEGGTMEQFF
TGTGCCAGCAGCTTTAGCGAGGGCGGGACAATGGAGCAGTTCTTC
>TRBJ2-7|TRBD1|TRBV5-1|many
CASSPGQAGYEQYF
TGCGCCAGCAGCCCGGGACAGGCGGGATACGAGCAGTACTTC
>TRBJ2-2|NA|TRBV4-1|NA
CASSQDPTGKFYGELFF
TGCGCCAGCAGCCAAGATCCCACCGGGAAGTTTTATGGGGAGCTGTTTTTT
>TRBJ2-3|NA|TRBV12-3/TRBV12-4|once
CASRVMTDTQYF
TGTGCCAGCAGGGTGATGACAGATACGCAGTATTTT
>TRBJ2-1|TRBD2|TRBV5-6|few
CASILLTSGTNEQFF
TGTGCCAGCATCCTCCTTACTAGCGGGACCAATGAGCAGTTCTTC
>TRBJ2-5|NA|TRBV5-1|NA
CASSPGPLEETQYF
TGCGCCAGCAGCCCTGGTCCCCTCGAGGAGACCCAGTACTTC
>TRBJ2-7|NA|TRBV29-1|few
CSVVFESSYEQYF
TGCAGCGTTGTTTTTGAGAGCTCCTACGAGCAGTACTTC
>TRBJ2-7|NA|TRBV20-1|NA
CSARVKVDAAYEQYF
TGCAGTGCTAGAGTTAAGGTGGACGCCGCCTACGAGCAGTACTTC
>TRBJ1-4|TRBD1|TRBV12-3/TRBV12-4|few
CASSLARDRVKKLFF
TGTGCCAGCAGTCTCGCCCGGGACAGGGTTAAAAAACTGTTTTTT
>TRBJ2-7|NA|TRBV5-1|NA
CASSLEAAAYEQYF
TGCGCCAGCAGCTTGGAGGCAGCAGCCTACGAGCAGTACTTC
>TRBJ1-6|NA|TRBV20-1|NA
CSASATNNSPLHF
TGCAGTGCTAGTGCCACTAATAATTCACCCCTCCACTTT
>TRBJ2-7|TRBD2|TRBV20-1|NA
CSARLAGENEQYF
TGCAGTGCTAGGCTAGCGGGAGAAAACGAGCAGTACTTC
>TRBJ2-2|NA|TRBV5-1|many
CASSLVATRRAGELFF
TGCGCCAGCAGCTTGGTCGCTACCCGGAGGGCGGGGGAGCTGTTTTTT
>TRBJ2-5|TRBD1|TRBV7-3|NA
CASSSPTGAFQETQYF
TGTGCCAGCAGCTCCCCGACAGGGGCTTTCCAAGAGACCCAGTACTTC
>TRBJ2-1|NA|TRBV20-1|NA
CSARAYHNEQFF
TGCAGTGCTAGAGCCTACCACAATGAGCAGTTCTTC
>TRBJ1-1|TRBD1|TRBV20-1|few
CSARRGGPRTEAFF
TGCAGTGCTAGGAGAGGGGGCCCGAGGACTGAAGCTTTCTTT
>TRBJ2-2|NA|TRBV14|few
CASSLLENGELFF
TGTGCCAGCAGCCTTCTAGAAAACGGGGAGCTGTTTTTT
>TRBJ2-7|NA|TRBV28|many
CASSPMGGTYEQYF
TGTGCCAGCAGTCCAATGGGCGGGACCTACGAGCAGTACTTC
>TRBJ2-1|NA|TRBV11-2|many
CASSLDGDGSYNEQFF
TGTGCCAGCAGCTTAGATGGGGACGGCTCCTACAATGAGCAGTTCTTC
>TRBJ2-2|NA|TRBV10-2|NA
CASSSTDPNTGELFF
TGCGCCAGCAGTTCGACAGACCCGAACACCGGGGAGCTGTTTTTT
>TRBJ1-3|NA|TRBV6-1|NA
CASRGGRNSGNTIYF
TGTGCCAGCAGGGGGGGACGGAACTCTGGAAACACCATATATTTT
>TRBJ2-2|TRBD2|TRBV27|NA
CASSGSGSAIGELFF
TGTGCCAGCAGTGGTAGCGGGAGTGCTATCGGGGAGCTGTTTTTT
>TRBJ2-7|TRBD2|TRBV27|NA
CASREAGAALVKQYF
TGTGCCAGCAGGGAAGCGGGGGCGGCATTGGTAAAGCAGTACTTC
>TRBJ2-6|NA|TRBV12-3/TRBV12-4|NA
CASSFQGPGANVLTF
TGTGCCAGCAGTTTCCAGGGGCCCGGGGCCAACGTCCTGACTTTC
>TRBJ2-5|TRBD1|TRBV19|NA
CASSVRDRDQETQYF
TGTGCCAGTAGTGTCCGGGACAGGGACCAAGAGACCCAGTACTTC
>TRBJ2-1|TRBD2|TRBV12-3/TRBV12-4|few
CASTGLAGGPYEQFF
TGTGCCAGCACTGGACTAGCGGGAGGGCCCTATGAGCAGTTCTTC
>TRBJ2-5|NA|TRBV20-1|few
CSARDAGYPSGRETQYF
TGCAGTGCTAGAGATGCAGGCTACCCTTCGGGTAGGGAGACCCAGTACTTC
>TRBJ2-7|TRBD2|TRBV20-1|many
CSAAPPTSASYEQYF
TGCAGTGCTGCCCCTCCGACTAGCGCCTCCTACGAGCAGTACTTC
>TRBJ2-3|NA|TRBV14|NA
CASSLTTVRLSTDTQYF
TGTGCCAGCAGCCTCACGACGGTGAGGCTGAGCACAGATACGCAGTATTTT
>TRBJ2-3|NA|TRBV19|NA
CASSQGKGTDTQYF
TGTGCCAGTAGTCAGGGGAAAGGCACAGATACGCAGTATTTT
>TRBJ1-5|TRBD1|TRBV30|NA
CAWSVVGTGHQPQHF
TGTGCCTGGAGTGTCGTCGGGACAGGGCATCAGCCCCAGCATTTT
>TRBJ2-7|TRBD2|TRBV28|few
CASSNSGPYEQYF
TGTGCCAGCAGCAATAGCGGGCCCTACGAGCAGTACTTC
>TRBJ2-7|NA|TRBV7-8|NA
CASSFIGGRYEQYF
TGTGCCAGCAGCTTTATCGGGGGCCGCTACGAGCAGTACTTC
>TRBJ1-2|TRBD1|TRBV6-1|NA
CASTLGQGAALGDYGYTF
TGTGCCAGCACCCTAGGACAGGGGGCCGCGTTAGGGGACTATGGCTACACCTTC
>TRBJ2-1|TRBD1|TRBV12-3/TRBV12-4|few
CASILNRDRVNEQFF
TGTGCCAGCATCTTGAACCGGGACAGGGTAAATGAGCAGTTCTTC
>TRBJ2-7|NA|TRBV20-1|NA
CSGRVLNYEQYF
TGCAGTGGAAGGGTACTAAACTACGAGCAGTACTTC
>TRBJ2-7|TRBD2|TRBV5-6|once
CASGSGLAASYEQYF
TGTGCCAGCGGCTCGGGACTAGCGGCTTCCTACGAGCAGTACTTC
>TRBJ1-4|NA|TRBV5-6|once
CASSFGSPREKLFF
TGTGCCAGCAGCTTCGGATCGCCCAGGGAAAAACTGTTTTTT
>TRBJ1-2|TRBD1|TRBV5-1|many
CARTPPGQEFGYTF
TGCGCCAGGACTCCTCCGGGACAGGAGTTTGGCTACACCTTC
>TRBJ2-7|NA|TRBV12-3/TRBV12-4|NA
CASSINRAYEQYF
TGTGCCAGCAGCATAAACCGGGCCTACGAGCAGTACTTC
>TRBJ2-7|TRBD2|TRBV4-2|NA
CASSQGGGSGVAYEQYF
TGTGCCAGCAGCCAAGGTGGGGGTAGCGGGGTTGCCTACGAGCAGTACTTC
>TRBJ2-1|TRBD1|TRBV20-1|few
CSARLLTGESYNEQFF
TGCAGTGCTAGATTGCTAACAGGGGAATCCTACAATGAGCAGTTCTTC
>TRBJ1-5|NA|TRBV6-6|NA
CASRPTGQGPQHF
TGTGCCAGCAGGCCCACAGGGCAGGGGCCCCAGCATTTT
>TRBJ2-5|NA|TRBV5-1|NA
CASKGGRETQYF
TGCGCCAGCAAAGGGGGACGGGAGACCCAGTACTTC
>TRBJ2-1|TRBD2|TRBV15|NA
CATSRELAVNEQFF
TGTGCCACCAGCAGAGAACTAGCGGTAAATGAGCAGTTCTTC
>TRBJ1-5|TRBD1|TRBV4-1|NA
CASSQEDRDFQPQHF
TGCGCCAGCAGCCAAGAAGACAGGGACTTTCAGCCCCAGCATTTT
>TRBJ1-1|TRBD1|TRBV6-5|NA
CASSWQGEGFF
TGTGCCAGCAGTTGGCAGGGGGAGGGTTTCTTT